Shown below are 20 T cell receptor beta chains from a single sample sequenced in a study of blood T cell repertoires in COVID-19. Assay used: immunoSEQ multiplex PCR; TCRdb lists only in-frame clones, some missing. The data hold 250,000 to 300,000 clones, with roughly 90% observed a single time. Sequencing used peripheral blood. The receptors were gathered from a woman in her thirties with COVID-19, enrolled during active disease.

The rearrangement uses TRBV4-1 and TRBJ1-6; the match to TRBD1 covers 8 bases. The CDR3 has 19 amino acids. Germline V gene lookup returns CDR1 MGHRA and CDR2 YSYEKL. V trimming: 0 bases; J trimming: 0 bases; junction bases outside the gene matches: 7. The CDR3 nucleotides read TGCGCCAGCAGCCAAGAAGGGCAGGGGGCCAGCTCCTATAATTCACCCCTCCACTTT. This sequence encodes CASSQEGQGASSYNSPLHF.

The V call is TRBV27, the J call TRBJ2-3; D is possibly TRBD2 (6 bases). The germline CDR1 and CDR2 sequences are MNHEY and SMNVEV (reference sequence). The length of the CDR3 is 16 residues. V was shortened by 10 bases and J by 2 bases, with 22 bases between the two germline ends. The CDR3 nucleotides read TGTGCCAACTGTCGGGACTCGTCATATCTCACAGATACGCAGTATTTT. It codes for CANCRDSSYLTDTQYF.

The V gene is TRBV6-2 or TRBV6-3, the J gene TRBJ1-5; D gene uncertain. Germline-derived CDR1 and CDR2 are MNHEY and SVGEGT. Trimming removed 0 bases at V and 2 bases at J, with 17 bases between. The CDR3 is made up of 18 amino acids. CDR3 in amino acids: CASSYSISLGGGNQPQHF. For the CDR3, the DNA is TGTGCCAGCAGTTACTCGATATCCTTGGGCGGGGGCAATCAGCCCCAGCATTTT.

The chain is built from TRBV28 and TRBJ1-1; 8 bases are shared with TRBD1. V lost 6 bases, J lost 4 bases, and 7 bases stayed unmatched. Germline V lookup: CDR1 MDHEN, CDR2 SYDVKM. This CDR3 region has 14 residues. CDR3 protein: CASRPGGAGTEAFF. The CDR3 nucleotides read TGTGCCAGCAGGCCAGGGGGCGCGGGCACTGAAGCTTTCTTT.

The rearrangement links TRBV5-8 to TRBJ2-1; D is unresolved. The ends were cut back, 0 bases at V and 0 bases at J, with 7 bases in the middle. The V gene's germline CDR1 is SGHTS and CDR2 YDEGEE. This CDR3 contains 15 residues. The CDR3 DNA sequence: TGTGCCAGCAGCTTGGACGGTAGCTCCTACAATGAGCAGTTCTTC. This gives the protein CASSLDGSSYNEQFF.

In its sample, this clone was seen once. The gene calls are TRBV7-9 and TRBJ2-3, with TRBD2 matching 10 bases. V was pared by 10 bases and J by 4 bases, with 8 bases of the junction left unmatched. The CDR3 spans 14 residues. Germline-derived CDR1 and CDR2 are SEHNR and FQNEAQ (reference sequence). CDR3 amino acids: CATVSGRASDTQYF. The CDR3, as DNA: TGTGCCACAGTCAGCGGGAGGGCCTCAGATACGCAGTATTTT.

This chain uses TRBV28 with TRBJ2-1; possibly TRBD2 for D (6 bases). Germline V lookup: CDR1 MDHEN, CDR2 SYDVKM. The length of the CDR3 is 14 residues. The ends were cut back, 8 bases at V and 4 bases at J, with 15 bases in the middle. The CDR3 region has the DNA TGTGCCAGCTCGACTAATAGCGGATACAATGAGCAGTTCTTC. Protein: CASSTNSGYNEQFF.

The chain couples TRBV5-6 to TRBJ1-1, with a tentative D call TRBD1 (6 bases). There are 12 residues in the CDR3. The V gene's germline CDR1 is SGHDT and CDR2 YYEEEE. V was trimmed by 4 bases and J by 8 bases, leaving 12 bases between them. The CDR3 sequence: CASSLDSREAFF. The CDR3 DNA reads TGTGCCAGCAGCCTGGACAGTAGGGAAGCTTTCTTT.

V and J are TRBV27 and TRBJ1-2, with D maybe TRBD1 (6 bases). Germline values: CDR1 MNHEY, CDR2 SMNVEV (reference sequence). V shed 8 bases and J shed 8 bases, with 24 bases lying between them. This CDR3 contains 15 residues. The CDR3 bases are TGTGCCAGCTCTTCGGGGGGGGGCGGATCGGGCGGCTACACCTTC. Its protein is CASSSGGGGSGGYTF.

This sequence joins TRBV5-1 and TRBJ1-2; D may be TRBD1 (6 bases). The V end was cut by 0 bases, the J end by 0 bases, with 12 bases between. The germline V gene has CDR1 SGHRS and CDR2 YFSETQ. This CDR3 region has 16 residues. The CDR3: CASSLEGDYSNYGYTF. In DNA form, the CDR3 reads TGCGCCAGCAGCTTGGAGGGGGATTACTCTAACTATGGCTACACCTTC.

The chain joins TRBV7-3 to TRBJ1-2; 7 bases map to TRBD1. The CDR3 is made up of 13 amino acids. V lost 5 bases to trimming and J lost 9 bases; unmatched junction nucleotides: 9. Per germline, CDR1 SGHTA and CDR2 FQGTGA. Written as DNA, the CDR3 is TGTGCCAGCAGCCCTTCACAGGGGATAAGCTACACCTTC. Its protein product is CASSPSQGISYTF.

The chain recombines TRBV24-1 with TRBJ2-3, with 7 bases matching TRBD1. Trimming cost V 9 bases and J 0 bases; bases outside gene matches: 2. Germline-derived CDR1 and CDR2 are KGHDR and SFDVKD. The CDR3 is made up of 13 amino acids. As DNA, the CDR3 is TGTGCCACCCGGGACAGCAGCACAGATACGCAGTATTTT. It is translated as CATRDSSTDTQYF.

The chain has TRBV7-9 and TRBJ2-2; D is perhaps TRBD2 (6 bases). The V and J ends lost 5 bases and 7 bases respectively, with 20 bases between them. Per the germline V gene, CDR1 is SEHNR and CDR2 is FQNEAQ (reference sequence). The CDR3 length is 16 residues. This CDR3 reads CASSPPAGRFSGELFF. For the CDR3, the DNA is TGTGCCAGCAGCCCCCCGGCAGGGAGGTTTAGCGGGGAGCTGTTTTTT.

The rearrangement links TRBV19 to TRBJ2-1; D ambiguous. The CDR3 has 15 residues. Per germline, CDR1 LNHDA and CDR2 SQIVND (reference sequence). With 3 bases removed from V and 5 bases from J, the gap between germline ends came to 14 bases. The CDR3 protein is CASSIGQDYHNEQFF. DNA for the CDR3: TGTGCCAGTAGTATTGGGCAGGATTACCACAATGAGCAGTTCTTC.

This chain connects TRBV5-1 to TRBJ1-6; 7 bases line up with TRBD1. There are 14 residues in the CDR3. CDR1 and CDR2 from the germline V gene are SGHRS and YFSETQ. V shed 3 bases, J shed 8 bases, and the junction held 5 bases outside the gene matches. This CDR3 is CASSSRDSDSPLHF. The CDR3 DNA reads TGCGCCAGCAGCTCCCGGGACAGTGATTCACCCCTCCACTTT.

This chain connects TRBV28 to TRBJ1-1, with 11 bases identical to TRBD1. This CDR3 has 13 amino acids. With 7 bases clipped from V and 4 bases from J, the junction kept 2 bases outside the gene matches. Germline-derived CDR1 and CDR2 are MDHEN and SYDVKM. CDR3: CASMGTGGTEAFF. The CDR3 region has the DNA TGTGCCAGCATGGGGACAGGGGGCACTGAAGCTTTCTTT.

The chain recombines TRBV11-2 with TRBJ2-7; D unresolved. The germline V gene encodes CDR1 SGHAT and CDR2 FQNNGV. The V end lost 4 bases, the J end lost 6 bases, and 13 bases lay between the germline ends. The CDR3 sequence is 13 residues long. The CDR3 is CASSSVRQAEQYF. The CDR3 coding sequence is TGTGCCAGCAGCTCGGTGCGTCAGGCCGAGCAGTACTTC.

The chain combines TRBV25-1 with TRBJ2-3; maybe TRBD2 (6 bases). This CDR3 spans 16 amino acids. Per the germline V gene, CDR1 is MGHDK and CDR2 is SYGVNS. V gave up 0 bases and J gave up 0 bases, with 10 bases separating them. The CDR3 sequence: CASSEYLSGSTDTQYF. In DNA, the CDR3 is TGTGCCAGCAGTGAATATCTGAGCGGGAGCACAGATACGCAGTATTTT. Full variable domain (missing parts from reference TRBV25-1 and TRBJ2-3): EADIYQTPRYLVIGTGKKITLECSQTMGHDKMYWYQQDPGMELHLIHYSYGVNSTEKGDLSSESTVSRIRTEHFPLTLESARPSHTSQYLCASSEYLSGSTDTQYFGPGTRLTVL.

This chain links TRBV19 with TRBJ2-1; 8 bases line up with TRBD2. V trimming: 5 bases; J trimming: 6 bases; junction bases outside the gene matches: 6. Germline V gene lookup returns CDR1 LNHDA and CDR2 SQIVND (reference sequence). This CDR3 contains 14 residues. CDR3: CASSFLAGSNEQFF. CDR3 DNA sequence: TGTGCCAGTAGTTTTCTAGCGGGCTCCAATGAGCAGTTCTTC.

This clone came up a few times. The rearrangement joins TRBV3-1 (or the pseudogene TRBV3-2) to TRBJ1-4, with unresolved D. The V end was cut by 4 bases, the J end by 12 bases, with 18 bases between. The CDR3 consists of 14 residues. The germline CDR1 and CDR2 sequences are LGHDT and YNNKEL (reference sequence). CDR3 in DNA: TGTGCCAGCAGCCTCGGTCCCTCCGCGGTTGAACTGTTTTTT. Translated: CASSLGPSAVELFF.